This T cell receptor beta chain was sequenced in a study of shared T cell receptors in the human thymus listed by TCRdb under 2021. Study-level background: The study examined how the human thymus generates shared, self-reactive T-cell receptor alpha chains.

Germline trimming amounts to 5 bases on V and 8 bases on J, with 9 as the count of junction bases outside the gene matches. The CDR3 numbers 14 residues from cysteine through phenylalanine. Just the 42-base CDR3 DNA is kept, in frame starting at base 1. Looking up the germline V gene (reference sequence) yields CDR1 SEHNR and CDR2 FQNEAQ. The library was made by the immunoSEQ multiplex PCR assay. Sourced from immuneACCESS, this table was stored by TCRdb with only in-frame sequences that have V and J called. A share of the clones is absent; for the studies checked, an unresolved V gene accounts for under half, and the remainder has no known explanation. This sample is represented by 500,000 to 850,000 clones; roughly 86% of them were singletons. Of the sample, about 0.0094% falls within the top ten clones. In the case of this clone: Its antigen is currently not known. Within one base of it there is no much larger clone, and no base qualities were kept.

These data are also associated with another study on human thymus T cells. The second study's authors report: The donors were immunologically healthy infants in Finland who had open corrective cardiac surgery for congenital heart defects. Thymus tissue was obtained as surgical resects removed during corrective cardiac surgery. Both the thymic and the peripheral blood repertoires appeared to show biased V and J gene segment usage. Highly overlapping thymic TCR repertoires among unrelated individuals were reported in the related research. The study described the TCR alpha and beta repertoires in about 8 infant thymus samples and four matching peripheral blood samples. The cohort included six male and two female infants, with donor ages spanning 7 to 244 days. After being mechanically released from the tissue, thymocytes were kept at -70 degrees C in pellets of roughly 10-33 million cells. A QIAsymphony instrument was used to extract genomic DNA from frozen cell pellets. TCRB and TCRAD loci were amplified from a standardized quantity of quality-controlled genomic DNA using the immunoSEQ multiplex PCR assay. Amplicons spanned the V(D)J region at a length sufficient to cover the CDR3 and identify V and J genes. The commercial immunoSEQ service was used to sequence amplicons on an Illumina platform. Primer bias and sequencing errors were corrected as previously described, and TCRAD and TCRB were defined on the basis of the IMGT database. Repertoires were analysed with immunoSEQ Analyzer 3.0 and VDJTools, covering basic statistics, V/J segment usage, diversity estimates, rarefaction and pairwise overlap. Diversity was estimated with Chao1, ChaoE, Efron-Thisted, Shannon and inverse Simpson indices, and also on datasets down-sampled to the smallest sample. For repertoire overlap, CDR3 nucleotide sequence, V gene and J gene had to match strictly, and clustering was done by Jaccard-based multidimensional scaling. On average, roughly 740,000 unique TCRB clonotypes were obtained from thymus samples, compared with roughly 84,000 from blood samples.

This receptor chain uses TRBV7-9 and TRBJ1-2; 9 of the junction bases match TRBD1. Sample: thymocytes. This receptor was taken from a boy in the first two years of life with a congenital heart defect. Donor details come from another sample of the same person, matched by shared clones. The DNA sequence follows: TGTGCCAGCAGCGGCGGACAGGGGCTAGGGGGCTACACCTTC. This gives the protein CASSGGQGLGGYTF.